These 25 T cell receptor beta chains were sequenced from one sample in a study of blood T cell repertoires in COVID-19. Libraries were prepared by immunoSEQ multiplex PCR; TCRdb keeps only in-frame clonotypes and omits some of them. This table holds 150,000 to 200,000 clones, 78% found once. The sample was PBMCs or T cells enriched from blood (not recorded which). Receptors originate from a woman between 45 and 60 years old who had recovered from COVID-19.

The V call is TRBV27, the J call TRBJ2-1; 10 nucleotides match TRBD2. Trimming took 1 base from V and 13 from J; bases not matched to a gene: 10. CDR3 length: 15 amino acids. Germline CDR1 MNHEY, CDR2 SMNVEV (reference sequence). Here the CDR3 reads CASSLLSGRDLSQFF. In nucleotides, the CDR3 is TGTGCCAGCAGTTTATTAAGCGGGAGGGACTTGTCTCAGTTCTTC.

This clone was picked up one time. The genes are TRBV20-1 and TRBJ1-1; D remains unclear. V was cut by 3 bases and J by 3 bases, with 5 bases left in between. Germline V CDR1 and CDR2: DFQATT, SNEGSKA (reference sequence). The CDR3 length is 11 residues. The CDR3 DNA reads TGCAGTGCTAGCGGGTACACTGAAGCTTTCTTT. As protein: CSASGYTEAFF.

The V call is TRBV2, the J call TRBJ1-2; D remains unclear. The CDR3 covers 13 residues. Trimming removed 1 base from V and 8 bases from J, with 11 bases in between. Germline V gene sequence: CDR1 SNHLY, CDR2 FYNNEI. The chain's CDR3 is CASSEGREKGYTF. Written as DNA, the CDR3 is TGTGCCAGCAGTGAAGGCCGCGAGAAGGGCTACACCTTC.

CDR3 loop: CSVERGRETQYF. The CDR3 region has the DNA TGCAGCGTTGAAAGGGGAAGGGAGACCCAGTACTTC. The rearrangement links TRBV29-1 to TRBJ2-5; tentatively, D is TRBD1 (5 bases). Germline values: CDR1 SQVTM, CDR2 ANQGSEA. Trimming shortened V by 2 bases and J by 5 bases, and 9 bases separated the two germline ends. The CDR3 has 12 amino acids.

This clone showed up just a few times. The chain links TRBV18 to TRBJ1-4; D remains ambiguous. Trimming pared 1 base from V and 3 bases from J, leaving 9 bases between. The CDR3 totals 15 residues. Looked up from germline, CDR1 is KGHSH and CDR2 is LQKENI. Written as DNA, the CDR3 is TGTGCCAGCTCACCACGCAAGGAGGCTAATGAAAAACTGTTTTTT. Its protein is CASSPRKEANEKLFF.

This clone was recorded only once. This sequence joins TRBV3-1 (or the pseudogene TRBV3-2) and TRBJ2-2; D perhaps matches TRBD2 (5 bases). From germline, CDR1 is LGHDT and CDR2 YNNKEL (reference sequence). The V and J ends lost 1 base and 6 bases respectively, with 12 bases between them. The CDR3 consists of 15 residues. CDR3 DNA sequence: TGTGCCAGCAGCCAAGTCGGAGGAAGGGCCGGGGAGCTGTTTTTT. It codes for CASSQVGGRAGELFF.

The rearrangement joins TRBV13 to TRBJ2-5; D may be TRBD2 (7 bases). The V gene's germline CDR1 is PRHDT and CDR2 FYEKMQ (reference sequence). V lost 8 bases and J lost 4, with 20 bases in between. The CDR3 has 15 amino acids. CDR3 DNA sequence: TGTGCCAGCGACCCCGGCAGGGGAGGGGGAGAGACCCAGTACTTC. It codes for CASDPGRGGGETQYF.

This clone was seen many times. The chain employs TRBV7-6 and TRBJ1-1; a possible D gene is TRBD1 (5 bases). The CDR3 extends over 14 amino acids. Germline lookup yields CDR1 SGHVS and CDR2 FNYEAQ. Trimming stripped 3 bases from V and 0 bases from J, with 8 bases between. CDR3 sequence (DNA): TGTGCCAGCAGCTTGGCAGGGATGAACACTGAAGCTTTCTTT. This codes for CASSLAGMNTEAFF.

J is TRBJ1-5 and V is TRBV19; 7 nucleotides match TRBD1. The V gene end was trimmed by 4 bases and the J gene end by 9 bases; junction bases not matched to a gene: 15. The CDR3 loop spans 16 amino acids. Germline V lookup: CDR1 LNHDA, CDR2 SQIVND (reference sequence). CDR3 sequence: CASSRDSGLGHAPQHF. The CDR3 DNA reads TGTGCCAGTAGTAGGGACAGCGGGTTGGGCCATGCGCCCCAGCATTTT.

This clone has only a few counts. V is TRBV28 and J is TRBJ1-2, with D tentatively TRBD1 (6 bases). Per the germline V gene, CDR1 is MDHEN and CDR2 is SYDVKM. V was shortened by 7 bases and J by 8 bases, with 20 bases between the two germline ends. The CDR3 length is 14 residues. CDR3 in amino acids: CASNTQGQGYGYTF. The CDR3 nucleotides read TGTGCCAGCAACACACAGGGACAAGGTTACGGCTACACCTTC.

The sample holds a few counts of this clone. The gene calls are TRBV18 and TRBJ1-3; D gene uncertain. This CDR3 spans 16 amino acids. The germline CDR1 and CDR2 sequences are KGHSH and LQKENI. The germline V and J ends were trimmed by 6 bases and 1 base, with 16 bases remaining between them. CDR3 nucleotides: TGTGCCAGCTCCCCCAGGTCACTCCCTTCTGGAAACACCATATATTTT. As protein: CASSPRSLPSGNTIYF.

The genes are TRBV6-2 or TRBV6-3 and TRBJ1-5; D unclear. Deletions cut 5 bases from V and 4 bases from J, with 9 bases between. The CDR3 spans 13 residues. Germline assignment: CDR1 MNHEY and CDR2 SVGEGT. The CDR3 DNA is TGTGCCAGCAGTCACGGGAGGAATCAGCCCCAGCATTTT. This gives the protein CASSHGRNQPQHF.

The V call is TRBV10-3, the J call TRBJ2-7, with 13 bases identical to TRBD2. This CDR3 is built from 13 residues. Trimming removed 4 bases from V and 9 bases from J; junction bases left unmatched: 3. The germline V gene encodes CDR1 ENHRY and CDR2 SYGVKD. The CDR3 here is CAISGTSGSAQYF. The CDR3 region has the DNA TGTGCCATCAGTGGGACTAGCGGGAGTGCGCAGTACTTC.

The J gene is TRBJ2-2, the V gene TRBV11-3, with 8 bases fitting TRBD2. With 5 bases clipped from V and 6 bases from J, the junction kept 8 bases outside the gene matches. The CDR3 totals 15 residues. The germline CDR1 and CDR2 sequences are SGHNT and YENEEA. The DNA of the CDR3 is TGTGCCAGCAGCCTCAATCCGGGAGGGTCCGGGGAGCTGTTTTTT. Its translation: CASSLNPGGSGELFF.

This clone has just a few counts. V usage is TRBV2 and J usage is TRBJ1-6; possibly TRBD1 for D (5 bases). The CDR3 loop spans 18 amino acids. Looked up from germline, CDR1 is SNHLY and CDR2 is FYNNEI. V dropped 3 bases and J dropped 2 bases, with 17 bases sitting between them. The CDR3 region is CASSDYYSGATYNSPLHF. The CDR3 DNA reads TGTGCCAGCAGTGATTATTACAGTGGGGCCACCTATAATTCACCCCTCCACTTT.

The CDR3 spells CSARDHTF. The CDR3, as DNA: TGCAGTGCTAGAGATCATACCTTC. The chain is built from TRBV20-1 and TRBJ1-2; D is unresolved. Trimming shortened V by 0 bases and J by 14 bases, and 4 bases separated the two germline ends. This CDR3 spans 8 amino acids. Germline loops: CDR1 DFQATT, CDR2 SNEGSKA (reference sequence).

The gene calls are TRBV7-9 and TRBJ2-6, with TRBD1 matching 8 bases. The J segment lost 7 bases and the V segment lost 4 bases, leaving 15 bases of the junction unmatched. The CDR3 length is 18 residues. Per germline, CDR1 SEHNR and CDR2 FQNEAQ (reference sequence). DNA for the CDR3: TGTGCCAGCAGCTCCGGACAGGGAACCCTTCTGGAAGCCAACGTCCTGACTTTC. It codes for CASSSGQGTLLEANVLTF.

This chain uses TRBV5-1 with TRBJ2-1; 13 bases are shared with TRBD2. Germline V gene lookup returns CDR1 SGHRS and CDR2 YFSETQ. CDR3 length equals 17 residues. V trimming: 4 bases; J trimming: 4 bases; junction bases outside the gene matches: 8. Here the CDR3 DNA reads TGCGCCAGCAGCCCACCCGCGACTAGCGGGAGGTACAATGAGCAGTTCTTC. Protein sequence: CASSPPATSGRYNEQFF. Combining the CDR3 with reference TRBV5-1 and TRBJ2-1 gives the whole variable domain KAGVTQTPRYLIKTRGQQVTLSCSPISGHRSVSWYQQTPGQGLQFLFEYFSETQRNKGNFPGRFSGRQFSNSRSEMNVSTLELGDSALYLCASSPPATSGRYNEQFFGPGTRLTVL.

This clone appeared a single time. The chain has TRBV7-3 and TRBJ1-4; 7 bases line up with TRBD1. Germline loops: CDR1 SGHTA, CDR2 FQGTGA. The CDR3 consists of 15 residues. Trimming removed 5 bases from V and 0 bases from J; junction bases left unmatched: 3. The CDR3 DNA follows: TGTGCCAGCAGCCAGACAGGGTCAACTAATGAAAAACTGTTTTTT. This sequence encodes CASSQTGSTNEKLFF.

This clone was found a few times. CDR3 in DNA: TGTGCCAGCAGTTCACAGGGGAACTATGGCTACACCTTC. This codes for CASSSQGNYGYTF. The chain carries TRBV27 and TRBJ1-2; 7 bases agree with TRBD1. The CDR3 consists of 13 residues. V trimming: 4 bases; J trimming: 2 bases; junction bases outside the gene matches: 1. From germline, CDR1 is MNHEY and CDR2 SMNVEV (reference sequence).

This sequence joins TRBV9 and TRBJ2-6; D uncertain. The germline gives CDR1 SGDLS, CDR2 YYNGEE. The CDR3 contains 17 residues. The V and J ends lost 4 bases and 0 bases respectively, with 14 bases between them. CDR3 nucleotides: TGTGCCAGCAGCTTTCCCCTCGGTATCTCTGGGGCCAACGTCCTGACTTTC. Translating gives CASSFPLGISGANVLTF.

CDR3: CASSITGLAVPGELFF. DNA of the CDR3: TGCGCCAGCAGTATCACGGGACTAGCGGTCCCCGGGGAGCTGTTTTTT. The chain has TRBV5-1 and TRBJ2-2, with 11 nucleotides matching TRBD2. The V gene's germline CDR1 is SGHRS and CDR2 YFSETQ. With 5 bases clipped from V and 6 bases from J, the junction kept 9 bases outside the gene matches. The CDR3 consists of 16 residues.

This chain links TRBV27 with TRBJ2-5; D unresolved. The ends were cut back, 2 bases at V and 5 bases at J, with 9 bases in the middle. This CDR3 region has 13 residues. From germline, CDR1 is MNHEY and CDR2 SMNVEV (reference sequence). The CDR3 region is CASSLSKPETQYF. Here the CDR3 DNA reads TGTGCCAGCAGTTTAAGTAAGCCGGAGACCCAGTACTTC.

J is TRBJ2-3 and V is TRBV7-2; 10 bases agree with TRBD1. CDR3 size: 14 residues. With 6 bases clipped from V and 5 bases from J, the junction kept 5 bases outside the gene matches. Per the germline V gene, CDR1 is SGHTA and CDR2 is FQGNSA. CDR3 protein: CASRRDRGGDTQYF. The DNA of the CDR3 is TGTGCCAGCAGGAGGGACAGGGGAGGAGATACGCAGTATTTT.

The chain couples TRBV7-2 to TRBJ1-5; D may be TRBD1 (5 bases). Germline V gene lookup returns CDR1 SGHTA and CDR2 FQGNSA. V was cut by 2 bases and J by 0 bases, with 11 bases left in between. There are 16 residues in the CDR3. CDR3 loop: CASSLQGLGSNQPQHF. CDR3 sequence (DNA): TGTGCCAGCAGCTTACAGGGCTTAGGTAGCAATCAGCCCCAGCATTTT.